The 13 T cell receptor beta chains below come from one sample, sequenced in a study of control samples from healthy donors and cancer patients (dated by TCRdb to the early 2020s). Library preparation was by the immunoSEQ multiplex PCR assay. TCRdb mirrors the immuneACCESS table, restricted to in-frame sequences. Some clones are absent from its copies; in checked studies, under half trace to an unresolved V gene, and the reason for the others is unknown. The sample has about 180,000 clones on record, 85% to 95% of them singletons. The ten largest make up approximately 1.5% of the sample. Source material: blood. The receptors originated from a man younger than 40 in good health.

This chain connects TRBV2 to TRBJ2-1; 8 bases map to TRBD1. This CDR3 comprises 16 residues. V gave up 8 bases and J gave up 2 bases; unmatched junction bases: 11. Per germline, CDR1 SNHLY and CDR2 FYNNEI. The CDR3 is CASAMLGQGPYNEQFF. CDR3 sequence (DNA): TGTGCCAGCGCCATGCTTGGACAGGGCCCCTACAATGAGCAGTTCTTC.

V usage is TRBV19 and J usage is TRBJ1-2; 7 bases fit TRBD1. Germline V lookup: CDR1 LNHDA, CDR2 SQIVND (reference sequence). There are 12 residues in the CDR3. The trim removed 6 bases at V and 4 bases at J, leaving 2 bases unmatched. The CDR3 here is CASRRQGYGYTF. CDR3 sequence (DNA): TGTGCCAGTAGACGACAGGGCTATGGCTACACCTTC.

The chain couples TRBV9 to TRBJ2-3; D might be TRBD1 (6 bases). V lost 3 bases and J lost 5, with 10 bases in between. The germline V gene encodes CDR1 SGDLS and CDR2 YYNGEE. The CDR3 totals 13 residues. The CDR3 coding sequence is TGTGCCAGCAGCGGCCGAGGGGGAGATACGCAGTATTTT. Encoded protein: CASSGRGGDTQYF.

This sequence joins TRBV7-8 and TRBJ1-5, with TRBD1 matching 9 bases. This CDR3 comprises 14 residues. V trimming: 5 bases; J trimming: 5 bases; junction bases outside the gene matches: 4. Germline V gene data show CDR1 as SGHVS and CDR2 as FQNEAQ. The CDR3 sequence: CASSPWTGDQPQHF. The CDR3 bases are TGTGCCAGCAGCCCCTGGACAGGGGATCAGCCCCAGCATTTT.

The genes are TRBV19 and TRBJ1-6; 10 positions match TRBD1. The trim removed 3 bases at V and 5 bases at J, leaving 10 bases unmatched. CDR1 is LNHDA and CDR2 is SQIVND in the germline V gene (reference sequence). This CDR3 contains 18 residues. CDR3 sequence (DNA): TGTGCCAGTAGTATGCCCGGGACAGGGGCCGGGGATAATTCACCCCTCCACTTT. It codes for CASSMPGTGAGDNSPLHF.

The chain uses TRBV19 and TRBJ1-2; D may be TRBD1 (6 bases). V lost 5 bases to trimming and J lost 6 bases, with 16 bases between them. The germline V gene encodes CDR1 LNHDA and CDR2 SQIVND (reference sequence). This CDR3 is built from 14 residues. DNA for the CDR3: TGTGCCAGTAGTTTTTGGGACACCCCTAATGGCTACACCTTC. This translates into CASSFWDTPNGYTF.

The rearrangement joins TRBV5-1 to TRBJ2-2; D remains ambiguous. Germline CDR1 is SGHRS and CDR2 is YFSETQ. The CDR3 length is 14 residues. The V end was cut by 0 bases, the J end by 5 bases, with 8 bases between. The CDR3 coding sequence is TGCGCCAGCAGCTTGGGTGTAGGGACCGGGGAGCTGTTTTTT. Its protein is CASSLGVGTGELFF. Variable domain in full (rest from reference TRBV5-1 and TRBJ2-2): KAGVTQTPRYLIKTRGQQVTLSCSPISGHRSVSWYQQTPGQGLQFLFEYFSETQRNKGNFPGRFSGRQFSNSRSEMNVSTLELGDSALYLCASSLGVGTGELFFGEGSRLTVL.

The gene calls are TRBV19 and TRBJ2-7, with 8 bases identical to TRBD2. V was pared by 2 bases and J by 2 bases, with 5 bases of the junction left unmatched. This CDR3 region has 15 residues. Germline V gene lookup returns CDR1 LNHDA and CDR2 SQIVND (reference sequence). CDR3 bases: TGTGCCAGTAGTATAATTTCGGGAGGGGCCTACGAGCAGTACTTC. It yields the protein CASSIISGGAYEQYF.

The chain is built from TRBV28 and TRBJ2-4; perhaps TRBD2 as D (5 bases). Trimming removed 5 bases from V and 7 bases from J, with 21 bases in between. This CDR3 region has 16 residues. Germline values: CDR1 MDHEN, CDR2 SYDVKM. As DNA, the CDR3 is TGTGCCAGCAGTCCAACCCGTTGGCGGGCTGGGAACATTCAGTACTTC. Its protein is CASSPTRWRAGNIQYF.

V usage is TRBV19 and J usage is TRBJ2-3; 12 bases line up with TRBD2. CDR1 is LNHDA, CDR2 SQIVND, per germline (reference sequence). The CDR3 loop spans 15 amino acids. Losses at the gene ends were 6 bases for V and 6 bases for J; bases not matched to a gene: 7. CDR3 in DNA: TGTGCCAGTAGCGTCCTAGCGGGAGGGCCCGATACGCAGTATTTT. Translated, it gives CASSVLAGGPDTQYF.

The CDR3 region is CASSQAGTGTYNEQFF. CDR3 coding DNA: TGCGCCAGCAGCCAAGCAGGGACAGGGACTTACAATGAGCAGTTCTTC. V is TRBV4-1 and J is TRBJ2-1; 9 nucleotides agree with TRBD1. V shed 1 base, J shed 4 bases, and the junction held 5 bases outside the gene matches. The germline V gene encodes CDR1 MGHRA and CDR2 YSYEKL. This CDR3 region has 16 residues.

This clone was found once. The genes are TRBV2 and TRBJ1-2; TRBD1 aligns across 8 bases. There are 13 residues in the CDR3. CDR1 and CDR2 from the germline V gene are SNHLY and FYNNEI. V shed 4 bases and J 8 bases; nucleotides not matched to a gene: 6. Here the CDR3 reads CASSVDRAGGYTF. CDR3 nucleotide sequence: TGTGCCAGCAGTGTGGACAGGGCGGGAGGCTACACCTTC.

The J gene is TRBJ1-2, the V gene TRBV6-5; the D is unclear. CDR3 length: 14 amino acids. V was cut by 7 bases and J by 1 base, with 13 bases left in between. The germline V gene has CDR1 MNHEY and CDR2 SVGAGI. CDR3: CASIRQVFNYGYTF. The CDR3, as DNA: TGTGCCAGCATCCGGCAGGTCTTTAACTATGGCTACACCTTC.